This T cell receptor beta chain was sequenced in a study of shared clonotypes between healthy human individuals. Whole-study findings and limits: Of the naive CD4 clonotypes, around 5.2% were shared across several donors. It was expected that sequencing depth would affect clonotype sharing among donors.

In the naive CD8 group, cells lacked CD45RO and were positively selected for CCR7, so terminally differentiated effector memory CD45RA+ cells were left out. TCRdb's copy holds only in-frame clones and misses some; the assay was immunoSEQ multiplex PCR. This repertoire shows about 2 million clones, about 94% found once; its top ten account for 1.2%. This clone was detected only a few times. Its antigen is as yet unknown. Germline V lookup: CDR1 MNHEY, CDR2 SMNVEV (reference sequence). The V and J ends lost 3 bases and 2 bases respectively, with 11 bases between them. This CDR3 is built from 14 residues.

This rearrangement joins TRBV27 to TRBJ2-7, with unresolved D. The clonotype originates from a man between 18 and 35 years old in good health. What was sequenced was naive CD8+ T cells sorted from blood. The CDR3 sequence is CASSFSSPTYEQYF. CDR3 DNA: TGTGCCAGCAGTTTTAGCTCTCCCACCTACGAGCAGTACTTC.